The 12 T cell receptor beta chains reported below all come from one sample, sequenced in a study of regulatory T cells in long-lasting Graves disease. TCR beta libraries were built with iRepertoire HTBI primers and Arm-PCR of CDR3 regions. TCRdb reanalysed the multiplex PCR reads using MiXCR and keeps one entry per CDR3 protein. The sample carries 500,000 or so distinct CDR3 sequences, roughly a sixth recorded once. Time point meaning: newly diagnosed GD, antithyroid drugs for less than 3 months. With RNA extracted from PBMCs as input, the TCR library was made. These same data were also listed under a study on T cells in Graves' hyperthyroidism and ophthalmopathy.

This material consisted of peripheral blood mononuclear cells (PBMCs), taken at new diagnosis, from a patient treated with antithyroid drugs. The receptors shown here come from a woman aged 40 to 65 with Graves disease.

Concerning this clonotype itself: Since a much larger clone is just one base distant, this may be a read error. The rearrangement joins TRBV12-3 or TRBV12-4 to TRBJ1-2; 7 nucleotides line up with TRBD1. The CDR3 is 14 amino acids. The CDR3 spells CASGLDHRGYGYTF. DNA for the CDR3: TGTGCCAGCGGTTTAGACCACAGGGGCTATGGCTACACCTTC.

This clonotype has a count of ten or more. This rearrangement joins TRBV5-1 to TRBJ2-7, with D possibly TRBD1 on 6 matching bases. With 4 bases removed from V and 2 bases from J, the gap between germline ends came to 13 bases. The germline gives CDR1 SGHRS, CDR2 YFSETQ. CDR3 size: 14 residues. DNA of the CDR3: TGCGCCAGCAGCCCCGGGGACACGACCTACGAGCAGTACTTC. It codes for CASSPGDTTYEQYF.

About this clonotype itself: One end of the junction does not line up with germline, which may come from a read error. The chain couples TRBV6-1 to TRBJ2-1; no clear D gene. Germline CDR1 reads MNHNS; CDR2 reads SASEGT. The CDR3 contains 12 residues. The CDR3, as DNA: TGTGCCAGCAGGGGTCAGCCCAATGAGCAGCTCTTC. Residues: CASRGQPNEQLF.

This clonotype occurred many times. This chain links TRBV12-3 or TRBV12-4 with TRBJ1-1; the D is unclear. Trimming left V 6 bases short and J 0 bases short, with 11 bases between. The CDR3 totals 14 residues. As DNA, the CDR3 is TGTGCCAGCAGCTTACAGTTCATGAACACTGAAGCTTTCTTT. Translated: CASSLQFMNTEAFF.

This clonotype was seen many times. The V call is TRBV12-3 or TRBV12-4, the J call TRBJ1-1, with 10 bases that match TRBD1. Unmatched junction bases numbered 6, after V lost 1 base and J lost 10 bases. CDR3 length equals 14 residues. CDR3 nucleotide sequence: TGTGCCAGCAGTTTAGGGGGACAGGGGCGGGGAGCTTTCTTT. This translates into CASSLGGQGRGAFF.

This clonotype has a handful of counts. The genes are TRBV3-1 and TRBJ1-2; D not resolved. The germline CDR1 and CDR2 sequences are LGHDT and YNNKEL (reference sequence). This CDR3 is 13 amino acids long. Trimming shortened V by 2 bases and J by 3 bases, and 7 bases separated the two germline ends. The CDR3 region has the DNA TGTGCCAGCAGCCAAATACCGTACTATGGCTACACCTTC. Amino acid sequence: CASSQIPYYGYTF.

This clonotype was observed many times. V gene TRBV3-1 combines with J gene TRBJ1-1, with no clear D. The germline V gene encodes CDR1 LGHDT and CDR2 YNNKEL (reference sequence). V shed 1 base and J shed 6 bases, with 9 bases lying between them. The CDR3 extends over 13 amino acids. CDR3 region: CASSQVGRAEAFF. The CDR3, as DNA: TGTGCCAGCAGCCAAGTTGGCCGCGCTGAAGCTTTCTTT.

The table lists this clonotype with many counts. The V and J genes are TRBV6-1 and TRBJ1-2; 7 positions match TRBD1. CDR3 length: 14 residues. The trim removed 6 bases at V and 4 bases at J, leaving 8 bases unmatched. Germline lookup yields CDR1 MNHNS and CDR2 SASEGT. CDR3: CASSAWDSLYGYTF. In DNA form, the CDR3 reads TGTGCCAGCAGCGCCTGGGACAGCCTCTATGGCTACACCTTC.

A single count supports this clonotype. The chain has TRBV25-1 and TRBJ1-2; D not certain. The CDR3 length is 14 residues. V dropped 4 bases and J dropped 2 bases, with 11 bases sitting between them. The germline CDR1 and CDR2 sequences are MGHDK and SYGVNS. The CDR3, as DNA: TGTGCCAGCAGTGGGTCCGGCCACAACTATGGCTACACCTTC. Translating gives CASSGSGHNYGYTF.

This clonotype was seen a few times. The gene calls are TRBV6-2 or TRBV6-3 and TRBJ2-1, with TRBD2 identical over 15 bases. The V segment lost 4 bases and the J segment 0 bases; nucleotides outside the gene matches: 7. The CDR3 is 19 residues long. Germline lookup yields CDR1 MNHEY and CDR2 SVGEGT. CDR3 sequence (DNA): TGTGCCAGCAGTTCGGCCGGGACTAGCGGGGGGAGCTCCTACAATGAGCAGTTCTTC. Its protein product is CASSSAGTSGGSSYNEQFF.

This chain connects TRBV11-3 to TRBJ2-1; possibly TRBD1 for D (6 bases). V dropped 4 bases and J dropped 8 bases, with 15 bases sitting between them. CDR1 and CDR2 (germline): SGHNT, YENEEA. CDR3 length: 14 amino acids. The CDR3 sequence is CASSSVYRVDEQFF. The CDR3 coding sequence is TGTGCCAGCAGCTCCGTATACAGGGTAGATGAGCAGTTCTTC.

This clonotype occurred a few times. The chain carries TRBV19 and TRBJ1-1, with 9 positions matching TRBD1. This CDR3 is 14 amino acids long. V lost 6 bases, J lost 2 bases, and 4 bases stayed unmatched. Germline CDR1 LNHDA, CDR2 SQIVND (reference sequence). As DNA, the CDR3 is TGTGCCAGTAGCCGGGACAGGGATAACACTGAAGCTTTCTTT. Its protein product is CASSRDRDNTEAFF.